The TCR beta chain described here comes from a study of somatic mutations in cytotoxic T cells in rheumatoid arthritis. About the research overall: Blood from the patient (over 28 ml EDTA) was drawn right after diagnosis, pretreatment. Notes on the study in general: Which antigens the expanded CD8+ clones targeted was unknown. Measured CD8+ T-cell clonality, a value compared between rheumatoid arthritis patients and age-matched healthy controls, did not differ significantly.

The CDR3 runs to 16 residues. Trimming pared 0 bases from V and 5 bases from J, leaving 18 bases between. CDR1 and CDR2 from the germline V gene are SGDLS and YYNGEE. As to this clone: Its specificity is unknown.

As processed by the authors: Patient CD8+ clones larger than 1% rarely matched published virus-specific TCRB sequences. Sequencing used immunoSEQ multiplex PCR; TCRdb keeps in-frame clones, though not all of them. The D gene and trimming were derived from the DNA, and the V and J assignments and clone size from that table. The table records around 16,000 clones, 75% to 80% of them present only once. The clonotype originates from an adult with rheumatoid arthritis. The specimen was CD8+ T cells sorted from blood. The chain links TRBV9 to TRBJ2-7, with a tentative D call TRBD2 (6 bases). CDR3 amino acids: CASSVEEGLFDNEQYF. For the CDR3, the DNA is TGTGCCAGCAGCGTAGAGGAGGGACTCTTCGACAACGAGCAGTACTTC.